This entry concerns a single T cell receptor beta chain. This specimen belongs to a study of blood T cell repertoires in COVID-19. Here immunoSEQ multiplex PCR was the method, and the copy in TCRdb shows in-frame clones only, minus some. The profile shows 270,000 or so clones, roughly 86% of them singletons. The clonotype was recovered from a man aged 35 to 55 with active or convalescent COVID-19. The sample consisted of peripheral blood.

The CDR3 DNA is TGTGCCAGCTCACCGACAGGGGGAGACACTGAAGCTTTCTTT. Protein: CASSPTGGDTEAFF. The V gene is TRBV18, the J gene TRBJ1-1, with 9 bases fitting TRBD1. V lost 3 bases and J lost 3; bases outside the gene matches: 2. The CDR3 runs 14 residues. Germline-derived CDR1 and CDR2 are KGHSH and LQKENI.